The 17 T cell receptor beta chains in this list originate from one sample, sequenced in a study of T cells in Graves' hyperthyroidism and ophthalmopathy. Regions amplified from RNA transcripts were the TCR beta CDR3 regions. First-round RT-PCR of the TCR CDR3 relied on the HTBI primer set. TCRdb independently ran MiXCR on the multiplex PCR reads; one entry per CDR3 protein. Found here are 490,000 or so distinct CDR3 sequences, 16% of them singletons; the top ten hold around 28%. The sequencing input was blood. The receptors originated from a woman in her twenties or thirties with Graves' ophthalmopathy.

The chain couples TRBV7-9 to TRBJ2-7; 7 bases match TRBD1. The germline V gene has CDR1 SEHNR and CDR2 FQNEAQ (reference sequence). Losses at the gene ends were 3 bases for V and 2 bases for J; bases not matched to a gene: 10. CDR3 length: 16 residues. The CDR3 protein is CASSFRQGEGPYEQYF. CDR3 bases: TGTGCCAGCAGCTTCAGACAGGGTGAGGGGCCCTACGAGCAGTACTTC.

This clonotype was counted only a few times. The rearrangement uses TRBV7-8 and TRBJ1-4; D gene unclear. Trimming stripped 5 bases from V and 5 bases from J, with 15 bases between. The germline V gene has CDR1 SGHVS and CDR2 FQNEAQ. The CDR3 consists of 15 residues. The CDR3 DNA reads TGTGCCAGCAGCCGCGCGAGAAATATCAATGAAAAACTGTTTTTT. Translating gives CASSRARNINEKLFF.

This clonotype occurred a few times. The chain recombines TRBV7-2 with TRBJ1-4, with TRBD1 matching 8 bases. The V gene's germline CDR1 is SGHTA and CDR2 FQGNSA. The trim removed 5 bases at V and 3 bases at J, leaving 8 bases unmatched. The CDR3 has 16 residues. CDR3 bases: TGTGCCAGCAGCGCGACCGGGACAGGCTCTAATGAAAAACTGTTTTTT. This translates into CASSATGTGSNEKLFF.

This clonotype was observed at least ten times. The chain recombines TRBV2 with TRBJ1-1; D ambiguous. V gave up 6 bases and J gave up 7 bases, with 24 bases separating them. The CDR3 spans 16 residues. Germline V gives CDR1 SNHLY, CDR2 FYNNEI. The CDR3 reads CASRYPGDRRTHEAFF. In nucleotides, the CDR3 is TGTGCCAGCAGATACCCCGGCGACCGTCGAACTCATGAAGCTTTCTTT. The whole variable domain, remainder taken from reference TRBV2 and TRBJ1-1, is EPEVTQTPSHQVTQMGQEVILRCVPISNHLYFYWYRQILGQKVEFLVSFYNNEISEKSEIFDDQFSVERPDGSNFTLKIRSTKLEDSAMYFCASRYPGDRRTHEAFFGQGTRLTVV.

The sample holds many counts of this clonotype. The chain uses TRBV6-1 and TRBJ1-5, with a possible D match to TRBD1 (6 bases). V was pared by 4 bases and J by 7 bases, with 17 bases between. The CDR3 has 15 amino acids. Germline CDR1 is MNHNS and CDR2 is SASEGT. The CDR3: CASSAGGGGGQPQHF. DNA for the CDR3: TGTGCCAGCAGTGCCGGAGGGGGGGGAGGACAGCCCCAGCATTTT.

This clonotype occurred many times. The CDR3 sequence: CASSLGGASSGNTIYF. In nucleotides, the CDR3 is TGTGCCAGCAGTTTGGGAGGGGCGAGCTCTGGAAACACCATATATTTT. The chain uses TRBV12-3 or TRBV12-4 and TRBJ1-3; possibly TRBD1 for D (5 bases). V lost 3 bases, J lost 0 bases, and 12 bases lay in between. The CDR3 consists of 16 residues.

This clonotype was seen repeatedly, ten times or more. The chain employs TRBV20-1 and TRBJ2-3; 9 nucleotides match TRBD2. The CDR3 has 15 amino acids. V lost 6 bases to trimming and J lost 4 bases; unmatched junction nucleotides: 11. Per the germline V gene, CDR1 is DFQATT and CDR2 is SNEGSKA (reference sequence). CDR3 region: CSATTLAGLSDTQYF. The CDR3, as DNA: TGCAGTGCCACCACCCTAGCGGGATTGTCAGATACGCAGTATTTT.

In the case of this clonotype: A much larger clone lies a single base off, so this may be a read error. This chain connects TRBV12-3 or TRBV12-4 to TRBJ2-4; tentative D call: TRBD1 (6 bases). The CDR3 contains 15 residues. The ends were cut back, 6 bases at V and 8 bases at J, with 20 bases in the middle. In nucleotides, the CDR3 is TGTGCCAGCAGCTCCAGGACTGGGGGCGCGGACATTCAGTACTTC. This gives the protein CASSSRTGGADIQYF.

The V and J genes are TRBV20-1 and TRBJ2-7; TRBD2 matches 10 bases. The V gene's germline CDR1 is DFQATT and CDR2 SNEGSKA (reference sequence). V trimming: 1 base; J trimming: 6 bases; junction bases outside the gene matches: 6. There are 14 residues in the CDR3. The CDR3 nucleotides read TGCAGTGCTAGAGTCCTAGCGGGAGTTGGCGAGCAGTACTTC. This codes for CSARVLAGVGEQYF.

This clonotype was detected only a few times. This sequence joins TRBV19 and TRBJ1-2; 9 positions match TRBD1. The CDR3 totals 13 residues. Germline V CDR1 and CDR2: LNHDA, SQIVND (reference sequence). Trimming at V came to 7 bases and at J to 8 bases, leaving 8 bases not matched to a gene. The CDR3 DNA reads TGTGCCAGTAAAGGACAGGGGAGGACGGGCTACACCTTC. As protein: CASKGQGRTGYTF.

A few counts support this clonotype. This chain uses TRBV4-2 with TRBJ2-7; D assignment may be TRBD1 or TRBD2 (5 bases each). V was cut by 10 bases and J by 7 bases, with 23 bases left in between. Looked up from germline, CDR1 is LGHNA and CDR2 is YNFKEQ. The CDR3 runs 14 residues. CDR3 DNA sequence: TGTGCCACCGCCACCGGGACCGGGGAATTGGAGCAGTACTTC. Translated, it gives CATATGTGELEQYF.

The rearrangement joins TRBV6-2 or TRBV6-3 to TRBJ1-2; D unclear. The CDR3 runs 14 residues. The germline gives CDR1 MNHEY, CDR2 SVGEGT. V shed 6 bases and J shed 2 bases, with 13 bases lying between them. The CDR3, as DNA: TGTGCCAGCAGGCTATTAGGACGGAACTATGGCTACACCTTC. Translation: CASRLLGRNYGYTF.

This clonotype occurred many times. The J gene is TRBJ2-1, the V gene TRBV20-1; 11 bases align to TRBD2. Germline assignment: CDR1 DFQATT and CDR2 SNEGSKA (reference sequence). This CDR3 contains 14 residues. With V trimmed by 3 bases and J by 7 bases, 5 bases remained unmatched. CDR3 DNA sequence: TGCAGTGCTAGTTTGGCTAGCGGGAGGAATGAGCAGTTCTTC. Translated, it gives CSASLASGRNEQFF.

The rearrangement uses TRBV29-1 and TRBJ1-2; no definite D call. The CDR3 extends over 14 amino acids. Trimming removed 0 bases at V and 8 bases at J, with 16 bases between. Germline CDR1 is SQVTM and CDR2 is ANQGSEA. Written as DNA, the CDR3 is TGCAGCGTTGAAGACCTACGTGGGGTCATAGGCTACACCTTC. Encoded protein: CSVEDLRGVIGYTF.

There are a few counts of this clonotype. The chain is built from TRBV10-3 and TRBJ2-7, with 7 bases that match TRBD2. Germline V gene lookup returns CDR1 ENHRY and CDR2 SYGVKD. The CDR3 loop spans 15 amino acids. With V trimmed by 11 bases and J by 2 bases, 15 bases remained unmatched. The CDR3 loop is CAVRRSEGGTYEQYF. The CDR3 DNA reads TGTGCCGTTCGTAGGAGTGAGGGAGGGACCTACGAGCAGTACTTC.

This clonotype was detected once. J is TRBJ2-3 and V is TRBV28; 9 nucleotides agree with TRBD2. The V segment lost 5 bases and the J segment 2 bases; nucleotides outside the gene matches: 8. Germline-derived CDR1 and CDR2 are MDHEN and SYDVKM. The CDR3 extends over 16 amino acids. Written as DNA, the CDR3 is TGTGCCAGCAGTACCCTAGGCGGGAGGGTCACAGATACGCAGTATTTT. It codes for CASSTLGGRVTDTQYF.

The chain recombines TRBV28 with TRBJ2-1, with 8 bases that match TRBD2. The germline gives CDR1 MDHEN, CDR2 SYDVKM. This CDR3 region has 16 residues. V shed 4 bases, J shed 5 bases, and the junction held 10 bases outside the gene matches. For the CDR3, the DNA is TGTGCCAGCAGTTGGACCGTTACTAGCGGTGACAATGAGCAGTTCTTC. Protein: CASSWTVTSGDNEQFF.